The 13 T cell receptor beta chains in this list originate from one sample, sequenced in a study of T cells after yellow fever vaccination. TCRdb re-called the 5' RACE reads with MiXCR, one entry per CDR3 protein. This table holds 300,000 to 400,000 distinct CDR3 sequences, roughly 8.4% found once. Source: PBMCs, taken about 49 days after the first yellow fever vaccination. These receptors came from a man aged 18 to 35 who received the YFV17D yellow fever vaccine.

This clonotype has more than one count but fewer than ten. As DNA, the CDR3 is TGCGCCAGCAGCTTTGACCGGGGAAGCTCCTACAATGAGCAGTTCTTC. Translation: CASSFDRGSSYNEQFF. The V call is TRBV5-1, the J call TRBJ2-1, with D maybe TRBD2 (5 bases). The CDR3 consists of 16 residues. CDR1 SGHRS and CDR2 YFSETQ come from the germline V gene. The V gene lost 2 bases and the J gene lost 0 bases, with 12 bases spanning the gap. Complete variable domain (other parts from reference TRBV5-1 and TRBJ2-1): KAGVTQTPRYLIKTRGQQVTLSCSPISGHRSVSWYQQTPGQGLQFLFEYFSETQRNKGNFPGRFSGRQFSNSRSEMNVSTLELGDSALYLCASSFDRGSSYNEQFFGPGTRLTVL.

This clonotype was seen more than once but under ten times. The rearrangement links TRBV7-2 to TRBJ2-3, with D perhaps TRBD1 or TRBD2 (5 bases each). The germline V gene encodes CDR1 SGHTA and CDR2 FQGNSA. This CDR3 has 12 amino acids. The V end lost 5 bases, the J end lost 10 bases, and 13 bases lay between the germline ends. The CDR3 is CASSRRDGAQYF. For the CDR3, the DNA is TGTGCCAGCAGCCGACGGGACGGAGCGCAGTATTTT.

This clonotype was found a few times. The chain has TRBV4-3 and TRBJ2-7; D unresolved. V gave up 3 bases and J gave up 5 bases, with 20 bases separating them. Germline V gene sequence: CDR1 LGHNA, CDR2 YSLEER. The CDR3 covers 16 residues. CDR3 sequence (DNA): TGCGCCAGCAGCCAGGATTCCGGGTCAAGAAGGAACGAGCAGTACTTC. It codes for CASSQDSGSRRNEQYF.

The V call is TRBV6-5, the J call TRBJ1-1, with a weak D call TRBD1 (5 bases). This CDR3 comprises 16 residues. Trimming took 2 bases from V and 1 from J, leaving 14 bases between them. Per the germline V gene, CDR1 is MNHEY and CDR2 is SVGAGI. The CDR3 is CASSYGTTVRNTEAFF. DNA of the CDR3: TGTGCCAGCAGTTACGGGACGACGGTCAGGAACACTGAAGCTTTCTTT.

A few counts support this clonotype. Here the CDR3 DNA reads TGCGCCAGCAGCTTGGATCCGGGCCAGGGGGCTACTGAAGCTTTCTTT. Amino acid sequence: CASSLDPGQGATEAFF. V gene TRBV5-1 combines with J gene TRBJ1-1; TRBD1 matches at 8 bases. The CDR3 consists of 16 residues. V lost 0 bases and J lost 5; bases outside the gene matches: 9. CDR1 and CDR2 (germline): SGHRS, YFSETQ.

This clonotype appeared a few times. V and J are TRBV5-1 and TRBJ1-1; D call uncertain. Germline-derived CDR1 and CDR2 are SGHRS and YFSETQ. V dropped 4 bases and J dropped 1 base, with 11 bases sitting between them. This CDR3 comprises 14 residues. CDR3 protein: CASSAGLQNTEAFF. The CDR3, as DNA: TGCGCCAGCAGCGCCGGACTCCAGAACACTGAAGCTTTCTTT.

In this sample, this clonotype turned up a few times. The rearrangement uses TRBV4-3 and TRBJ2-3, with D perhaps TRBD2 (6 bases). V lost 2 bases and J 1 base, leaving 7 bases between the germline ends. The CDR3 sequence is 14 residues long. Germline CDR1 and CDR2: LGHNA and YSLEER. This CDR3 is CASSQLARTDTQYF. DNA for the CDR3: TGCGCCAGCAGCCAACTAGCGCGCACAGATACGCAGTATTTT.

This clonotype was detected a few times. The chain employs TRBV7-3 and TRBJ2-7; 9 nucleotides match TRBD2. The CDR3 consists of 18 residues. After removal of 0 bases from V and 2 bases from J, the junction contained 11 bases not matched to a gene. CDR1 is SGHTA, CDR2 FQGTGA, per germline. The CDR3 sequence is CASSLTGFGLAGTYEQYV. In DNA, the CDR3 is TGTGCCAGCAGCTTAACGGGGTTTGGGCTAGCGGGGACCTACGAGCAGTACGTC.

The V call is TRBV5-4, the J call TRBJ1-1; possibly TRBD1 for D (5 bases). Deletions cut 4 bases from V and 8 bases from J, with 18 bases between. The germline gives CDR1 SGHNT, CDR2 YYREEE (reference sequence). The CDR3 covers 14 residues. The CDR3 sequence is CASSLPNRDREAFF. The DNA for the CDR3 is TGTGCCAGCAGCCTACCCAATAGGGACCGCGAAGCTTTCTTT.

The rearrangement uses TRBV6-1 and TRBJ2-3, with TRBD2 matching 12 bases. Germline CDR1 and CDR2: MNHNS and SASEGT. Trimming at V came to 10 bases and at J to 6 bases, leaving 5 bases not matched to a gene. The CDR3 totals 13 residues. The CDR3 DNA reads as TGTGCCACGTGGCTAGCGGGGGGGGATACGCAGTATTTT. This translates into CATWLAGGDTQYF.

This clonotype was found a few times. The chain carries TRBV5-4 and TRBJ2-5; D gene unclear. CDR1 is SGHNT, CDR2 YYREEE, per germline (reference sequence). Between the trimmed V and J ends, which lost 0 bases and 2 bases, there was a span of 14 bases. The CDR3 loop spans 16 amino acids. In nucleotides, the CDR3 is TGTGCCAGCAGCTTGGGACGGCGGCAGAATCAAGAGACCCAGTACTTC. It encodes CASSLGRRQNQETQYF.

This clonotype has a handful of counts. The rearrangement links TRBV5-1 to TRBJ2-7; either TRBD1 or TRBD2 may fit D (5 bases each). Germline loops: CDR1 SGHRS, CDR2 YFSETQ. The CDR3 sequence is 17 residues long. V lost 0 bases, J lost 2 bases, and 18 bases lay in between. CDR3 DNA: TGCGCCAGCAGCTTGGCTGTGGGGGAGACTTTCACCTACGAGCAGTACTTC. Protein sequence: CASSLAVGETFTYEQYF. The full variable domain, in which reference TRBV5-1 and TRBJ2-7 provide the parts outside the CDR3, is KAGVTQTPRYLIKTRGQQVTLSCSPISGHRSVSWYQQTPGQGLQFLFEYFSETQRNKGNFPGRFSGRQFSNSRSEMNVSTLELGDSALYLCASSLAVGETFTYEQYFGPGTRLTVT.

This clonotype has a handful of counts. The chain employs TRBV10-3 and TRBJ1-2; TRBD1 matches 7 bases. The CDR3 sequence is 14 residues long. Germline V gene data show CDR1 as ENHRY and CDR2 as SYGVKD. Trimming cost V 3 bases and J 6 bases; bases outside gene matches: 7. The DNA for the CDR3 is TGTGCCATCAGTGAAGACAGGGCGAGGGATGGCTACACCTTC. Residues: CAISEDRARDGYTF.